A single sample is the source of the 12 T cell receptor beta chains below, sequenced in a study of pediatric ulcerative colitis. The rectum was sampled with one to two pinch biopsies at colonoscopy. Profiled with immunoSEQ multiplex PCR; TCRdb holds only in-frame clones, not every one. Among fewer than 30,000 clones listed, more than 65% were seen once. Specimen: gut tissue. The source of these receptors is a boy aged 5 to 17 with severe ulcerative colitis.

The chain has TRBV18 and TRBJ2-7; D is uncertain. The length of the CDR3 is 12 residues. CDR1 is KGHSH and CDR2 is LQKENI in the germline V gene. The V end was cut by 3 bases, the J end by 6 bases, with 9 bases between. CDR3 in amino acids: CASSPSETEQYF. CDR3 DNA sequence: TGTGCCAGCTCACCCTCGGAGACCGAGCAGTACTTC.

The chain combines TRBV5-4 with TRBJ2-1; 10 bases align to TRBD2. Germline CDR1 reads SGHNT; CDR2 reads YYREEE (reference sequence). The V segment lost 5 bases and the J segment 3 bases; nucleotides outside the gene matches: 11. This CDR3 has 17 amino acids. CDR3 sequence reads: CASSPEPSGSLYNEQFF. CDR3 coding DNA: TGTGCCAGCAGTCCTGAACCTAGCGGGAGTCTCTACAATGAGCAGTTCTTC.

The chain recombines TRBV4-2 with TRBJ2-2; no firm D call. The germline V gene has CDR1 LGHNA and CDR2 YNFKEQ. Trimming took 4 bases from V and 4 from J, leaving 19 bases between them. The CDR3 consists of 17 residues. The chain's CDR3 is CASSLRRSVGSTGELFF. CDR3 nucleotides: TGTGCCAGCAGCCTCCGAAGATCCGTAGGTTCCACCGGGGAGCTGTTTTTT.

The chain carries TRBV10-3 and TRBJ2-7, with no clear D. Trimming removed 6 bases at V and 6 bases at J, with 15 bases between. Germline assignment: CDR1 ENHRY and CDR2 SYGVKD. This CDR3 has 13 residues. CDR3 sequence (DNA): TGTGCCATCAGCGATACTCCGGCCGGCGAGCAGTACTTC. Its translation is CAISDTPAGEQYF.

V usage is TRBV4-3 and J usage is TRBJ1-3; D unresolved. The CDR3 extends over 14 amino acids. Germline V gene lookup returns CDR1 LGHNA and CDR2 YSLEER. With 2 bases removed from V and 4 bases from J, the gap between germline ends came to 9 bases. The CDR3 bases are TGCGCCAGCAGCCAATGGGGTAGCGGAAACACCATATATTTT. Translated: CASSQWGSGNTIYF.

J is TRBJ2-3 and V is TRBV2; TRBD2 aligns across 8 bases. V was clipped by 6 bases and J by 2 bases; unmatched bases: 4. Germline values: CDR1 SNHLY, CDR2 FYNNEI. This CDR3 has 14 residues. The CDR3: CASRLAGSTDTQYF. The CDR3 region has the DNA TGTGCCAGCAGATTAGCGGGATCCACAGATACGCAGTATTTT.

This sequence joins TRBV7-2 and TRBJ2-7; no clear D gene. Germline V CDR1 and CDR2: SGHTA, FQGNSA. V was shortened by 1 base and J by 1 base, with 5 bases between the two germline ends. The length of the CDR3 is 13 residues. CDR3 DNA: TGTGCCAGCAGCTTAGGCAGATCCTACGAGCAGTACTTC. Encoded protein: CASSLGRSYEQYF.

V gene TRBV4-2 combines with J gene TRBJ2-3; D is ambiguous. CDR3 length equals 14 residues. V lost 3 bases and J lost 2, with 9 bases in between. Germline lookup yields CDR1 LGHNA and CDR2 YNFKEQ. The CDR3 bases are TGTGCCAGCAGCCAGAGAACCACCACAGATACGCAGTATTTT. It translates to CASSQRTTTDTQYF.

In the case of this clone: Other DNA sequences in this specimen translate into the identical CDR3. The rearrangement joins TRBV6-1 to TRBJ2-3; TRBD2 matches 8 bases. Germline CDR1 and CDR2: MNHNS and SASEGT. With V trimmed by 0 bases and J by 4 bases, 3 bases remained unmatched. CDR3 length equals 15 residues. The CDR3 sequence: CASSEASGSPDTQYF. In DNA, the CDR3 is TGTGCCAGCAGTGAAGCGAGCGGGAGCCCAGATACGCAGTATTTT.

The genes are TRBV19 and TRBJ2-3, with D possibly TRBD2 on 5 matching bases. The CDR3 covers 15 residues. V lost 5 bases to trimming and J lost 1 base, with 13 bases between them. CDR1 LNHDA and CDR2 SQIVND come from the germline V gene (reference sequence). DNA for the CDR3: TGTGCCAGTAGTGTCAGCGGAGGAGGCACAGATACGCAGTATTTT. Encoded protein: CASSVSGGGTDTQYF.

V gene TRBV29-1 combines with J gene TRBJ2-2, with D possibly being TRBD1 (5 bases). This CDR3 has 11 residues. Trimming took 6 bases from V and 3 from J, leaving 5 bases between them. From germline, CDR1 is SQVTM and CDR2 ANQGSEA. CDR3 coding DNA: TGCAGCGTCAGGGACACCGGGGAGCTGTTTTTT. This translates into CSVRDTGELFF.

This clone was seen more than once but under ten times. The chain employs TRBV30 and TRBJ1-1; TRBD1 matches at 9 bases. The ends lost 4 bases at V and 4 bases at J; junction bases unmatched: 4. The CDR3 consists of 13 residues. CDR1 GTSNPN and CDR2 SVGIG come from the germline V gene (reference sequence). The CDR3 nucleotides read TGTGCCTGGAACAGGGGGCAGGGCACTGAAGCTTTCTTT. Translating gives CAWNRGQGTEAFF.